This T cell receptor beta chain stems from a study of blood T cell repertoires in COVID-19 (dated by TCRdb to the early 2020s). Looking at the study overall: Samples from collaborators originated in the United States, Italy and Spain and spanned both the acute and convalescent phases of COVID-19. The material from the prospective study consisted of cDNA or gDNA derived from T cells, B-cell-depleted T cells, or PBMCs. Subjects who had been exposed to COVID-19, were actively infected with it, or had recovered from it provided the deeply sampled blood TCRbeta repertoires that made up the dataset. A freely available public database, intended as a resource for researchers studying the immune response to SARS-CoV-2, is where the repertoires were released. The samples were drawn from the first 160 participants of the ongoing ImmuneRACE study and from roughly 1,300 subjects provided by 6 global collaborators. Nearly every sample came with metadata listing a de-identified subject ID, COVID-19 status, age in years and sex. HLA class I and class II types, where available, came from metadata supplied by the sample provider rather than from assay-based typing.

TCRbeta CDR3 regions were amplified from genomic DNA by means of the immunoSEQ Assay, a bias-controlled multiplex PCR. Processing in the source paper ran as follows. The number of nucleated cells in each sample was estimated by amplification of reference gene primers within the assay. To quantify the absolute abundance of each unique TCRbeta CDR3 rearrangement, sequence reads were collapsed and filtered. For each sample, productive Simpson clonality was calculated by taking the square root of Simpson's diversity index across productive rearrangements. In TCRdb, the immuneACCESS table is reduced to in-frame sequences with V and J assigned. These tables do not hold every clone; where another copy was compared, an unresolved V gene accounts for under half, and the others remain unexplained. V, J and clone size derive from that table, while D and trimming were established from the DNA sequence. The sample yields hundreds of thousands of clones; roughly 85% were counted once. The ten largest clones add up to 1.4% of the sample.

The collaborating institutions used their own protocols to collect whole blood in K2EDTA tubes. For TCRbeta analysis, collaborator samples were shipped as frozen whole blood, as isolated PBMCs, or as DNA extracted from either sample type. V lost 5 bases and J lost 8 bases; the stretch between them is 18 bases long. The germline V gene gives CDR1 as KGHSH and CDR2 as LQKENI. The CDR3 numbers 14 residues from cysteine through phenylalanine. The sequence is cut down to CDR3 DNA, 42 bases in frame from base 1. With respect to this clone: The specificity of this receptor is unknown. The sample holds no much larger clone one base away, and base qualities are not on file.

Findings and caveats that apply to the study as a whole: How much clinical and demographic metadata was included differed by source and by participant, and the metadata was provided uncurated.

Recombination linked TRBV18 to TRBJ1-2; TRBD1 is a possible D gene, resting on 6 matching bases. This clonotype was sampled from a woman in her twenties or thirties with active or convalescent COVID-19. The sequenced material came from peripheral blood. The base sequence is TGTGCCAGCTCATCCCAAAATGACAGGCAAGGCTACACCTTC. It translates as CASSSQNDRQGYTF.